This T cell receptor beta chain stems from a study of naive and memory T cell subsets. The library had UMIs added by 3' ligation of an oligonucleotide to TCR cDNA. Whole blood, roughly 2.5 ml, came from adult healthy volunteers. Reverse transcription used DNase-treated unsorted total RNA, aiming for about 1 to 1000 ng. Amplification of ligated cDNA took four PCR rounds with SP2 and nested alpha and beta constant primers. TCRdb analysed the 5' RACE reads with MiXCR anew, one entry per CDR3 protein. The sample lists more than 50,000 distinct CDR3 sequences, 8% occurring once. This clonotype has ten or more counts. Germline V gene lookup returns CDR1 MDHEN and CDR2 SYDVKM. The CDR3 consists of 15 residues. Trimming took 6 bases from V and 2 from J, leaving 16 bases between them.

This sequence joins TRBV28 and TRBJ1-2; no clear D. The TCR originated in a female donor in good health. CDR3 amino acids: CASSLTQMRNYGYTF. CDR3 nucleotides: TGTGCCAGCAGCCTTACTCAGATGAGAAACTATGGCTACACCTTC.